The clone carrying this T cell receptor beta chain was counted once. Antigen specificity is unknown. The table came from immunoSEQ multiplex PCR; TCRdb's copy has only in-frame clones and leaves some out. This repertoire shows over 80,000 clones, 75% to 90% found once; its top ten account for 4% to 5.5%. The sample comes from a study of a mutant IDH1 vaccine in newly diagnosed glioma. Germline V gene sequence: CDR1 LGHNA, CDR2 YSLEER. Trimming shortened V by 0 bases and J by 2 bases, and 11 bases separated the two germline ends. The CDR3 loop spans 16 amino acids. Regarding time point: week 47, end of study. The vaccine gave 300 ug of a 20-mer mutant IDH1 peptide subcutaneously per dose. The study enrolled donors with new WHO grade 3 or 4 IDH1-mutant, ATRX-lost astrocytomas.

The chain joins TRBV4-3 to TRBJ2-1; a weak D match, TRBD1 (6 bases). The clonotype comes from a man between 35 and 55 years old with glioma. The specimen was PBMCs, collected from a glioma patient whose treatment included an IDH1 peptide vaccine. The CDR3 spells CASSQDPGATYNEQFF. The CDR3 nucleotides read TGCGCCAGCAGCCAAGACCCAGGGGCAACCTACAATGAGCAGTTCTTC.